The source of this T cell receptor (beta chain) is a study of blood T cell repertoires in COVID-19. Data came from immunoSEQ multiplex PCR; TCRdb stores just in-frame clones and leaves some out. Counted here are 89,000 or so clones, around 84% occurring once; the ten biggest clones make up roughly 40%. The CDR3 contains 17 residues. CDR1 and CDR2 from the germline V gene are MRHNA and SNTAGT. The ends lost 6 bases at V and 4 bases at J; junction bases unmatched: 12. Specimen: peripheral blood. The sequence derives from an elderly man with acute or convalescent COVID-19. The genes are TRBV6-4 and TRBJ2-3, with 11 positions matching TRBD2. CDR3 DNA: TGTGCCAGCAGATCGATGCTAGCGGGAGGTGTAGCAGATACGCAGTATTTT. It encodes CASRSMLAGGVADTQYF.